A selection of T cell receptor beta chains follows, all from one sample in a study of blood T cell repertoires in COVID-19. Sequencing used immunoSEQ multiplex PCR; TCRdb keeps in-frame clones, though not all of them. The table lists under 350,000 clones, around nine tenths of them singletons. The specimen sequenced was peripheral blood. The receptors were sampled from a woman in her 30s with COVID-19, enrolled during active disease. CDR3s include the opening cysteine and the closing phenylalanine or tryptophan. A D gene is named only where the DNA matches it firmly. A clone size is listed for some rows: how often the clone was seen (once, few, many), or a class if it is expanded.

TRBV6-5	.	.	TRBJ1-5	CASSYGGSSNQPQHF	TGTGCCAGCAGTTACGGAGGGAGTAGCAATCAGCCCCAGCATTTT
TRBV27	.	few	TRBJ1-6	CASSGVNNSPLHF	TGTGCCAGCTCCGGAGTGAATAATTCACCCCTCCACTTT
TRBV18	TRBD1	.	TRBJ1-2	CASSRSGQGEGYTF	TGTGCCAGCTCACGCTCGGGACAGGGCGAGGGCTACACCTTC
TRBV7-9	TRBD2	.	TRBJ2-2	CASSLAGLAGGLNTGELFF	TGTGCCAGCAGCTTAGCGGGACTAGCGGGGGGCCTGAACACCGGGGAGCTGTTTTTT
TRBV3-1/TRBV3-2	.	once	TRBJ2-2	CASSQTHNTGELFF	TGTGCCAGCAGCCAGACACATAACACCGGGGAGCTGTTTTTT
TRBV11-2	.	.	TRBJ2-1	CASSLSGTYNEQFF	TGTGCCAGCAGCTTGTCGGGGACCTACAATGAGCAGTTCTTC
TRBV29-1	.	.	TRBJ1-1	CSVEVGSGTEAFF	TGCAGCGTTGAAGTTGGGTCGGGCACTGAAGCTTTCTTT
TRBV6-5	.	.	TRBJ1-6	CAGRGSTDSPLHF	TGTGCCGGTAGGGGCTCGACGGATTCACCCCTCCACTTT
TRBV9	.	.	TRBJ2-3	CASSVSGTPSLDTQYF	TGTGCCAGCAGCGTCTCCGGGACACCCTCCTTAGATACGCAGTATTTT
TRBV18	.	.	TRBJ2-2	CASAWDNGRPRELFF	TGTGCCAGCGCCTGGGACAATGGCCGACCCCGGGAGCTGTTTTTT
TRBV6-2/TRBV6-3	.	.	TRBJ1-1	CASSYEGMNTEAFF	TGTGCCAGCAGTTACGAGGGAATGAACACTGAAGCTTTCTTT
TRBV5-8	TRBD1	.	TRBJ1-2	CASSLVAGGSTVGGYTF	TGTGCCAGCAGCTTGGTTGCAGGGGGATCAACCGTGGGTGGCTACACCTTC
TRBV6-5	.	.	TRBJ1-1	CASSYSGTTSTEAFF	TGTGCCAGCAGTTACAGCGGGACGACCTCCACTGAAGCTTTCTTT
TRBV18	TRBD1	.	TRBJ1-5	CASSPPGLPGGYSNQPQHF	TGTGCCAGCTCACCACCGGGTTTACCAGGGGGTTATAGCAATCAGCCCCAGCATTTT
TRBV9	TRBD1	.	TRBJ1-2	CASSASEGAQSYGYTF	TGTGCCAGCAGCGCCTCTGAGGGGGCGCAGAGCTATGGCTACACCTTC
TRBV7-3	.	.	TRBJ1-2	CASSSRAGPGGYTF	TGTGCCAGCAGCTCAAGGGCGGGACCTGGCGGCTACACCTTC
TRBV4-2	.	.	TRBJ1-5	CASSQESGTPGNQPQHF	TGTGCCAGCAGCCAAGAGTCCGGGACTCCAGGCAATCAGCCCCAGCATTTT